Shown below are 14 T cell receptor beta chains from a single sample sequenced in a study of molecular identifiers for immune sequencing clone quantification. MiXCR, applied by TCRdb to the PCR reads, yields one record per CDR3 protein. The sample records about 500,000 distinct CDR3 sequences, roughly 24% being singletons. The sample taken for sequencing was naive CD8+ T cells from blood, with Jurkat cell RNA spiked in. Subset of the sample: FACS-sorted CD8+CD4-CCR7+CD45RA+ naive T cells. The receptor source for this set is a human donor in good health. Some libraries in this study had Jurkat cell RNA spiked in.

Remarks on this clonotype: At one end, the junction sequence differs from germline, possibly due to a read error. This sequence joins TRBV5-1 and TRBJ2-2, with a tentative D call TRBD2 (6 bases). Germline CDR1 reads SGHRS; CDR2 reads YFSETQ. This CDR3 is built from 14 residues. The CDR3 sequence is CASSLFSGTVELLF. CDR3 nucleotides: TGCGCCAGCAGCTTGTTTAGCGGCACCGTGGAGCTGTTATTT.

Note on this clonotype: This clone may be a read error of a much larger clone one base away. The rearrangement joins TRBV20-1 to TRBJ2-3; no clear D. There are 13 residues in the CDR3. V was clipped by 6 bases and J by 2 bases, with 12 bases between them. Germline CDR1 and CDR2: DFQATT and SNEGSKA (reference sequence). CDR3 nucleotides: TGCAGTGCCGACACAGTAGACACAGATACGCAGTATTTT. It specifies CSADTVDTDTQYF.

This clonotype was recorded a few times. This sequence joins TRBV19 and TRBJ2-7; 7 bases line up with TRBD2. The CDR3 runs 14 residues. Trimming cost V 1 base and J 4 bases; bases outside gene matches: 4. CDR1 is LNHDA, CDR2 SQIVND, per germline (reference sequence). Written as DNA, the CDR3 is TGTGCCAGTAGTATAGGCCCGGGGGGTTACGAGCAGTACTTC. Encoded protein: CASSIGPGGYEQYF.

This clonotype appeared once. The genes are TRBV19 and TRBJ2-7; weak D call: TRBD1 (5 bases). This CDR3 region has 15 residues. Germline-derived CDR1 and CDR2 are LNHDA and SQIVND (reference sequence). Between the trimmed V and J ends, which lost 5 bases and 0 bases, there was a span of 14 bases. The CDR3 here is CASSRSRDSSYEQYF. The CDR3 DNA follows: TGTGCCAGTAGTCGGTCGAGAGACAGCTCCTACGAGCAGTACTTC.

This clonotype has a handful of counts. The rearrangement uses TRBV29-1 and TRBJ2-1; TRBD1 aligns across 8 bases. CDR1 is SQVTM, CDR2 ANQGSEA, per germline. The CDR3 runs 13 residues. The trim removed 8 bases at V and 7 bases at J, leaving 10 bases unmatched. The DNA for the CDR3 is TGCAGCATTCGGACAGGGAGTTCGAATGAGCAGTTCTTC. Translating it yields CSIRTGSSNEQFF.

The table lists this clonotype with many counts. The chain couples TRBV12-3 or TRBV12-4 to TRBJ2-2; D gene uncertain. V was trimmed by 1 base and J by 1 base, leaving 7 bases between them. This CDR3 is built from 15 residues. The CDR3: CASSLESQNTGELFF. In nucleotides, the CDR3 is TGTGCCAGCAGTTTAGAAAGTCAGAACACCGGGGAGCTGTTTTTT.

The chain recombines TRBV7-9 with TRBJ2-5; D gene uncertain. Germline V gene lookup returns CDR1 SEHNR and CDR2 FQNEAQ (reference sequence). This CDR3 spans 14 amino acids. V lost 5 bases and J lost 1, with 11 bases in between. In DNA, the CDR3 is TGTGCCAGCAGCCCCCCCTTAGCCCAAGAGACCCAGTACTTC. Translation gives CASSPPLAQETQYF.

Details on this clonotype: The junction departs from the called germline gene at one end, perhaps through a read error. The rearrangement joins TRBV7-6 to TRBJ2-5, with no clear D. The CDR3 length is 12 residues. CDR1 SGHVS and CDR2 FNYEAQ come from the germline V gene. The chain's CDR3 is CASSFLEETQHF. CDR3 DNA: TGTGCCAGCAGCTTTTTAGAAGAGACCCAGCACTTC. The whole variable domain, remainder taken from reference TRBV7-6 and TRBJ2-5, is GAGVSQSPRYKVTKRGQDVALRCDPISGHVSLYWYRQALGQGPEFLTYFNYEAQQDKSGLPNDRFSAERPEGSISTLTIQRTEQRDSAMYRCASSFLEETQHFGPGTRLLVL.

This clonotype came up many times. The V call is TRBV20-1, the J call TRBJ2-7, with D possibly matching TRBD2 (6 bases). Trimming pared 6 bases from V and 7 bases from J, leaving 19 bases between. The CDR3 is 13 amino acids. CDR1 is DFQATT and CDR2 is SNEGSKA in the germline V gene (reference sequence). The CDR3 sequence is CSANHAGPPEQYF. The CDR3 nucleotides are TGCAGTGCCAACCACGCGGGGCCCCCGGAGCAGTACTTC.

This CDR3 reads CASSAGTGMIDNSPLHF. CDR3 DNA sequence: TGCGCCAGCAGCGCCGGGACAGGGATGATAGATAATTCACCCCTCCACTTT. The V gene is TRBV5-1, the J gene TRBJ1-6, with 9 bases that match TRBD1. Per the germline V gene, CDR1 is SGHRS and CDR2 is YFSETQ. Trimming cost V 4 bases and J 5 bases; bases outside gene matches: 10. CDR3 size: 17 residues.

On this clonotype: A much larger clone differs from this one at a single base, so this may be a read error. DNA of the CDR3: TGTGCCGGCAGTTTGGGACTAGCGGGAGTCACAGATACGCAGTATTTT. This codes for CAGSLGLAGVTDTQYF. The chain is built from TRBV6-6 and TRBJ2-3; 14 positions agree with TRBD2. This CDR3 spans 16 amino acids. Germline V lookup: CDR1 MNHNY, CDR2 SVGAGI (reference sequence).

Note on this clonotype: A much bigger clone sits one base away, suggesting this may be a read error. The rearrangement links TRBV2 to TRBJ2-4; D is possibly TRBD1 (6 bases). Germline CDR1 and CDR2: SNHLY and FYNNEI. The CDR3 spans 13 residues. V was trimmed by 5 bases and J by 9 bases, leaving 14 bases between them. The CDR3 DNA follows: TGTGCCAGCAGTTTCCGGACAGTAATCATTCAGTACTTC. Its translation: CASSFRTVIIQYF.

The sample holds many counts of this clonotype. The V and J genes are TRBV4-3 and TRBJ2-7, with D possibly matching TRBD2 (6 bases). Germline V gene sequence: CDR1 LGHNA, CDR2 YSLEER. The CDR3 runs 15 residues. Deletions cut 1 base from V and 7 bases from J, with 17 bases between. This CDR3 reads CASSQGWREAEEQYF. As DNA, the CDR3 is TGCGCCAGCAGCCAAGGCTGGAGGGAGGCCGAGGAGCAGTACTTC.

Points on this clonotype: The conserved closing phenylalanine or tryptophan is absent in this CDR3, likely reflecting a read error. The gene calls are TRBV7-9 and TRBJ2-5; the D gene is possibly TRBD2 (5 bases). V was trimmed by 7 bases and J by 0 bases, leaving 12 bases between them. From germline, CDR1 is SEHNR and CDR2 FQNEAQ (reference sequence). This CDR3 is built from 14 residues. In nucleotides, the CDR3 is TGTGCCAGCAACTCCCGGGGATACCAAGAGACCCAGTACTAC. Its translation: CASNSRGYQETQYY.